The sequence of this TCR beta chain was determined in a study of blood T cell repertoires in COVID-19. For the study at large: Spain, Italy and the United States supplied samples that represented acute and convalescent COVID-19.

Only in-frame clones appear in the TCRdb table, and some are missing; sequencing was by immunoSEQ multiplex PCR. In the table there are roughly 150,000 clones, 84% of which are singletons. CDR3 length: 15 residues. V dropped 2 bases and J dropped 5 bases, with 12 bases sitting between them. Germline V gene lookup returns CDR1 MDHEN and CDR2 SYDVKM. The chain is built from TRBV28 and TRBJ2-2; perhaps TRBD2 as D (6 bases). Material for sequencing was peripheral blood. The source is a man in his 70s with active or convalescent COVID-19. CDR3 sequence (DNA): TGTGCCAGCAGTTTAAGGACCCGGGGGACCGGGGAGCTGTTTTTT. Residues: CASSLRTRGTGELFF.